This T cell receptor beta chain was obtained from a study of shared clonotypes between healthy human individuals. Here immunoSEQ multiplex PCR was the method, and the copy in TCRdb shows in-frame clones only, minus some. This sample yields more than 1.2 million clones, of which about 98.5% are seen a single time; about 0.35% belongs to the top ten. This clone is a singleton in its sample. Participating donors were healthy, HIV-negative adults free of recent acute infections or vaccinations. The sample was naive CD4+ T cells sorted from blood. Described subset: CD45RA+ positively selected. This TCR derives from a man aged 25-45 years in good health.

CDR3 protein: CASSLGKGTQGPYEQYF. CDR3 sequence (DNA): TGTGCCAGCAGCTTAGGGAAAGGGACACAGGGGCCCTACGAGCAGTACTTC. The chain links TRBV7-6 to TRBJ2-7; TRBD1 aligns across 7 bases. V dropped 1 base and J dropped 2; count of bases not matched to a gene: 11. The CDR3 totals 17 residues. CDR1 is SGHVS and CDR2 is FNYEAQ in the germline V gene.